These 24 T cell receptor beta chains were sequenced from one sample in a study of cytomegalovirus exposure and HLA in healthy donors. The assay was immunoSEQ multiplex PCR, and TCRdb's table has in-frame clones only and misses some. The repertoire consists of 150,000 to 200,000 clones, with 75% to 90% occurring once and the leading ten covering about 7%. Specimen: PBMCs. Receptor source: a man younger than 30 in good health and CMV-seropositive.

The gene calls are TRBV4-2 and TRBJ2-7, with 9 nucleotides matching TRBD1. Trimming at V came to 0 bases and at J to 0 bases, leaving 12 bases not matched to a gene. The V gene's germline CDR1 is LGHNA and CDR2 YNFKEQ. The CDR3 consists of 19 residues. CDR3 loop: CASSQDGRQGVRSSYEQYF. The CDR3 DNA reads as TGTGCCAGCAGCCAAGACGGCCGACAGGGGGTCCGAAGCTCCTACGAGCAGTACTTC.

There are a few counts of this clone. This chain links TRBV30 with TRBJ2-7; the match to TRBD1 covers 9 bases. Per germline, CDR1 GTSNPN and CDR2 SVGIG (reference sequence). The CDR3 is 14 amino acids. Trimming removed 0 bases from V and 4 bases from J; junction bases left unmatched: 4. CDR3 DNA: TGTGCCTGGAGTGTACCCGACAGGGGGTACGAGCAGTACTTC. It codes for CAWSVPDRGYEQYF. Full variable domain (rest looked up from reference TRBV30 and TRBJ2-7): SQTIHQWPATLVQPVGSPLSLECTVEGTSNPNLYWYRQAAGRGLQLLFYSVGIGQISSEVPQNLSASRPQDRQFILSSKKLLLSDSGFYLCAWSVPDRGYEQYFGPGTRLTVT.

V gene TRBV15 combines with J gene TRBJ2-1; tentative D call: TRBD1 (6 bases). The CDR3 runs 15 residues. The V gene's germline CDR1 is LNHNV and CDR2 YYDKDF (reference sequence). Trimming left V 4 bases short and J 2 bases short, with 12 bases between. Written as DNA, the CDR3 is TGTGCCACCAGCATAGAGACAGGCCCCTACAATGAGCAGTTCTTC. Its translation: CATSIETGPYNEQFF.

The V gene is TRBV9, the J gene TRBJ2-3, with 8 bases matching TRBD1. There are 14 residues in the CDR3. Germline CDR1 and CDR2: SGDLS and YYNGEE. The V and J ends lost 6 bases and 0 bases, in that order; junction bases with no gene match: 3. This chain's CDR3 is CASTRTGSTDTQYF. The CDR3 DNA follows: TGTGCCAGCACCAGGACAGGGAGCACAGATACGCAGTATTTT.

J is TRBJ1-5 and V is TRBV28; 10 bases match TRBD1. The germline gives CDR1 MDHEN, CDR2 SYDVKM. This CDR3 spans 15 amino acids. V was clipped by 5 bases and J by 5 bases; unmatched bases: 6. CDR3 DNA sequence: TGTGCCAGCAGTCCGGGACAGGGGATAGATCAGCCCCAGCATTTT. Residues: CASSPGQGIDQPQHF.

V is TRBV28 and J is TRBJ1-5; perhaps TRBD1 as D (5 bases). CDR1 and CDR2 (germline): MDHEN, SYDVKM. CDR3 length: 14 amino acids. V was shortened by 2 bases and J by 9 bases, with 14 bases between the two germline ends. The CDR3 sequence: CASSLNRAGGPQHF. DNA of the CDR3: TGTGCCAGCAGTTTAAACCGGGCCGGGGGGCCCCAGCATTTT. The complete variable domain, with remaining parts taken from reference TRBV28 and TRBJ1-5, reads DVKVTQSSRYLVKRTGEKVFLECVQDMDHENMFWYRQDPGLGLRLIYFSYDVKMKEKGDIPEGYSVSREKKERFSLILESASTNQTSMYLCASSLNRAGGPQHFGDGTRLSIL.

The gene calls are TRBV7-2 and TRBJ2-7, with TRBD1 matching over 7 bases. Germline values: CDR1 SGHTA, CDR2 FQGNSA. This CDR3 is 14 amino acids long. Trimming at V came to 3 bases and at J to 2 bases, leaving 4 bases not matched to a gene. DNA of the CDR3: TGTGCCAGCAGCTTGCAGGGGGTCCCCTACGAGCAGTACTTC. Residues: CASSLQGVPYEQYF.

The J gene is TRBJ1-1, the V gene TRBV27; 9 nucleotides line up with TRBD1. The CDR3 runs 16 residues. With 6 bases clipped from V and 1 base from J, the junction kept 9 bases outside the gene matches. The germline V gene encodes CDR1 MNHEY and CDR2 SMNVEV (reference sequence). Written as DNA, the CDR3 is TGTGCCAGCAGCCCGGGACAGGGAAGGGGGAACACTGAAGCTTTCTTT. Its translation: CASSPGQGRGNTEAFF.

CDR3 DNA: TGTGCCAGCAGCCAGGACCCGGGGGAGACAGATACGCAGTATTTT. It encodes CASSQDPGETDTQYF. This rearrangement joins TRBV5-4 to TRBJ2-3; a weak D match, TRBD2 (6 bases). V shed 4 bases and J shed 3 bases, with 15 bases lying between them. The CDR3 has 15 residues. Germline V lookup: CDR1 SGHNT, CDR2 YYREEE (reference sequence).

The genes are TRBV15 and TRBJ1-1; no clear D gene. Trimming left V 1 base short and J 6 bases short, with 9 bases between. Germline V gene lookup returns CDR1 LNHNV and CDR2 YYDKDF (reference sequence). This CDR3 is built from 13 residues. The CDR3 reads CATSRVAGAEAFF. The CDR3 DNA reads TGTGCCACCAGCAGAGTAGCGGGCGCTGAAGCTTTCTTT.

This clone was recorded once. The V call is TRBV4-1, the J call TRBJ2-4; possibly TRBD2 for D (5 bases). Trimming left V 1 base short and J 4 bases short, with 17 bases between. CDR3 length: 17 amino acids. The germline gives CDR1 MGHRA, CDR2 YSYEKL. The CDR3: CASSQALVRDIKNIQYF. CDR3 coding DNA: TGCGCCAGCAGCCAAGCCCTGGTCCGGGATATTAAAAACATTCAGTACTTC.

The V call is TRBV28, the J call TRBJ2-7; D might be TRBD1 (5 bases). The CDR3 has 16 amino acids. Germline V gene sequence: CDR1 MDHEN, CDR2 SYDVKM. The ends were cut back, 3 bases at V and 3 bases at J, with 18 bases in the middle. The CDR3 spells CASSFGRWGRDYEQYF. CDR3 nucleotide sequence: TGTGCCAGCAGTTTTGGGCGTTGGGGCAGGGACTACGAGCAGTACTTC.

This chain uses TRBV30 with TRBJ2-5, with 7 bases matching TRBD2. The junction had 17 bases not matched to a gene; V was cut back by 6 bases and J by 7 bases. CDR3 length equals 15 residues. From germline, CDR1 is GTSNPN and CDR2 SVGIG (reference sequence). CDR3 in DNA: TGTGCCTGCAACCCACCTAGCGGCAACGAGGTGACCCAGTACTTC. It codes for CACNPPSGNEVTQYF.

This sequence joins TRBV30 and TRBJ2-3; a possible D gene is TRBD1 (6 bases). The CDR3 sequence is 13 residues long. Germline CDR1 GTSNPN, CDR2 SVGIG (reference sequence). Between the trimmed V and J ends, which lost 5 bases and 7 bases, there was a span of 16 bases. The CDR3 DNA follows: TGTGCCTGGGGTCCCACAGGGACGAATACGCAGTATTTT. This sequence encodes CAWGPTGTNTQYF. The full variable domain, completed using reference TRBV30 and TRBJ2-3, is SQTIHQWPATLVQPVGSPLSLECTVEGTSNPNLYWYRQAAGRGLQLLFYSVGIGQISSEVPQNLSASRPQDRQFILSSKKLLLSDSGFYLCAWGPTGTNTQYFGPGTRLTVL.

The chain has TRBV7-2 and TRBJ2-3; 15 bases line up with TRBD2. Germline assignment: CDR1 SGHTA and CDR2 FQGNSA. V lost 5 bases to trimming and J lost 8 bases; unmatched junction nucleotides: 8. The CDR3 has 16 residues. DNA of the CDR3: TGTGCCAGCAGCAAAGGACTAGCGGGAGGGTCAGGTACGCAGTATTTT. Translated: CASSKGLAGGSGTQYF.

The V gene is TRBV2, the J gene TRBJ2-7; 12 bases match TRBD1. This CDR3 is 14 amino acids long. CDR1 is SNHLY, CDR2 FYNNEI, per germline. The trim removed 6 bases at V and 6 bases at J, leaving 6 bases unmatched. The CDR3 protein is CASRAGQGAFEQYF. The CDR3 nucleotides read TGTGCCAGCAGAGCGGGACAGGGGGCATTCGAGCAGTACTTC.

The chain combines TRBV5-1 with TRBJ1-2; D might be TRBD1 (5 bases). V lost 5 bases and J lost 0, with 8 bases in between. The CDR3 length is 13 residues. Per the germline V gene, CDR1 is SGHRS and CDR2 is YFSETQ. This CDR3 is CASSPGTNYGYTF. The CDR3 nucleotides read TGCGCCAGCAGTCCAGGGACTAACTATGGCTACACCTTC.

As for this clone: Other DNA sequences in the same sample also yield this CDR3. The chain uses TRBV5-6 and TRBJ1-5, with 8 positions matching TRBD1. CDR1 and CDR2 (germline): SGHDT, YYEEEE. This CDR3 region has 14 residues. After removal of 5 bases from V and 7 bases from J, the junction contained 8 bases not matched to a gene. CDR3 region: CASSLGQGDQPQHF. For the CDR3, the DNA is TGTGCCAGCAGTCTCGGACAGGGAGACCAGCCCCAGCATTTT.

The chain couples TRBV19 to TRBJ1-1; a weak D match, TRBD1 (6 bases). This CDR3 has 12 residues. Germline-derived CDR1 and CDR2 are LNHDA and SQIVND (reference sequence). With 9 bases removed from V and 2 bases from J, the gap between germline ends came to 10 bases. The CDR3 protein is CASKQGNTEAFF. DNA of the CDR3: TGTGCCAGCAAACAGGGTAACACTGAAGCTTTCTTT.

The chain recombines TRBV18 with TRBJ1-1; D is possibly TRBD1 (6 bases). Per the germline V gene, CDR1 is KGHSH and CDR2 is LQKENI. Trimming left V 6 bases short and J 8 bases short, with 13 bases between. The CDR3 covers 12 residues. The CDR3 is CASSPLQGEAFF. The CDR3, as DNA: TGTGCCAGCTCGCCTCTACAGGGAGAAGCTTTCTTT.

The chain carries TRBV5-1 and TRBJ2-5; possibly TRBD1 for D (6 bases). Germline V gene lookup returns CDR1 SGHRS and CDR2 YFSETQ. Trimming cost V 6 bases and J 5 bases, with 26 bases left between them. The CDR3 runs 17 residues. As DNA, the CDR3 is TGCGCCAGCACCCTTCCCGTAGGGTGGGGGCCGGGGGAGACCCAGTACTTC. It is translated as CASTLPVGWGPGETQYF. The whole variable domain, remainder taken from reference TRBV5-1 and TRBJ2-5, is KAGVTQTPRYLIKTRGQQVTLSCSPISGHRSVSWYQQTPGQGLQFLFEYFSETQRNKGNFPGRFSGRQFSNSRSEMNVSTLELGDSALYLCASTLPVGWGPGETQYFGPGTRLLVL.

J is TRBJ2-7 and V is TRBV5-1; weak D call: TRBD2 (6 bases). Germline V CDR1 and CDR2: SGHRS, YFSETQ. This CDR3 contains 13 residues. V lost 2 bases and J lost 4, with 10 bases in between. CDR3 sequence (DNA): TGCGCCAGCAGCTTCTCAGGAGGGTACGAGCAGTACTTC. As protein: CASSFSGGYEQYF. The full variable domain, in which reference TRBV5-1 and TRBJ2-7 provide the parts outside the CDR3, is KAGVTQTPRYLIKTRGQQVTLSCSPISGHRSVSWYQQTPGQGLQFLFEYFSETQRNKGNFPGRFSGRQFSNSRSEMNVSTLELGDSALYLCASSFSGGYEQYFGPGTRLTVT.

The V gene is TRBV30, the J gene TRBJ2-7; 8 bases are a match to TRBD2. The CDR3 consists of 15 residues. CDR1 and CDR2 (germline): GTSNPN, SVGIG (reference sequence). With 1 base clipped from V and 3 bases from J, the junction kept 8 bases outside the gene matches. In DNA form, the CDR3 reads TGTGCCTGGAGTGGCGGGGTAGCGGGGCTCTACGAGCAGTACTTC. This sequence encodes CAWSGGVAGLYEQYF.

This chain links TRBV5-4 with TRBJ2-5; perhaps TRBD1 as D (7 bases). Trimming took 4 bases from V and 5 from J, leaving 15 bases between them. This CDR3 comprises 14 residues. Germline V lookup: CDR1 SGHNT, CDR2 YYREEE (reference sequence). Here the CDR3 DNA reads TGTGCCAGCAGCCCAGGGGGGTTCTCGGAGACCCAGTACTTC. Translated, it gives CASSPGGFSETQYF.